Listed below are T cell receptor beta chains from one sample, sequenced in a study of beta chain features in type 1 diabetes. Sequenced by immunoSEQ multiplex PCR; TCRdb stores in-frame clones only, minus some. The data contain 970,000 or so clones, about a sixth of them singletons. Material: naive CD4+ T cells from blood. The receptors shown here come from a woman between 18 and 29 years old in good health. Both conserved end residues are part of each CDR3. D genes are given only for firm matches. Clone size is given for some rows only: seen once, a few or many times, or a class if the clone is expanded.

J gene	V gene	clone size	D gene	CDR3 DNA	CDR3 protein
TRBJ2-7	TRBV19	.	TRBD2	TGTGCCAGTAGTATAGACCTCACTAGCGGGAGCTCCTACGAGCAGTACTTC	CASSIDLTSGSSYEQYF
TRBJ2-5	TRBV11-2	few	.	TGTGCCAGCAGCGGGGTAGCGGCCGCGGAGACCCAGTACTTC	CASSGVAAAETQYF
TRBJ2-5	TRBV7-6	.	.	TGTGCCAGCAGAGACTTTGGAGAGACCCAGTACTTC	CASRDFGETQYF
TRBJ2-5	TRBV2	.	.	TGTGCCAGCAGTGAAGACCTGTACCCGTACCAAGAGACCCAGTACTTC	CASSEDLYPYQETQYF
TRBJ2-3	TRBV6-6	few	TRBD2	TGTGCCAGCAGTTCCCGCCGGGAGGGTACAGATACGCAGTATTTT	CASSSRREGTDTQYF
TRBJ2-1	TRBV6-5	.	.	TGTGCCAGTCTAGCGTCCTCCTACAATGAGCAGTTCTTC	CASLASSYNEQFF
TRBJ2-7	TRBV28	.	.	TGTGCCAGCAGTTTGGGACTTGACCAGTACTTC	CASSLGLDQYF
TRBJ1-1	TRBV4-3	few	.	TGCGCCAGCAGCCAAGTAGAGGGGATGAGGGCCACTGAAGCTTTCTTT	CASSQVEGMRATEAFF
TRBJ1-4	TRBV5-1	.	TRBD1	TGCGCCAGCAGCGTCGCCGGGACAGCAAATGAAAAACTGTTTTTT	CASSVAGTANEKLFF
TRBJ2-7	TRBV5-1	few	.	TGCGCCAGCAGTTACCTCCGCCTAGGGTCCTCCTACGAGCAGTACTTC	CASSYLRLGSSYEQYF
TRBJ1-4	TRBV7-2	.	.	TGTGCCAGCAGCCAAACGAGGATCCAGGGTGAAAAACTGTTTTTT	CASSQTRIQGEKLFF
TRBJ2-7	TRBV7-9	.	.	TGTGCCAGCAGACGGGACTCCTACGAGCAGTACTTC	CASRRDSYEQYF
TRBJ1-6	TRBV28	.	.	TGTGCCATCGGGGGGACCCATTCACCCCTCCACTTT	CAIGGTHSPLHF
TRBJ2-1	TRBV6-6	.	TRBD1	TGTGCCAGCAGTGCCCGGGACAGAAAGAATGAGCAGTTCTTC	CASSARDRKNEQFF
TRBJ2-7	TRBV19	.	TRBD2	TGTGCCAGCTCCAGGGGTGGACTAGCGGGAGCCTACGAGCAGTACTTC	CASSRGGLAGAYEQYF
TRBJ2-1	TRBV10-2	.	TRBD2	TGCGCCAGCAGTGCTCTCGGTACTAGCGGGACCAATGAGCAGTTCTTC	CASSALGTSGTNEQFF
TRBJ2-1	TRBV5-1	.	.	TGCGCCAGCAGCTCCTCAGGGGTGGGCAGTAATGAACAGTTCTTC	CASSSSGVGSNEQFF
TRBJ2-2	TRBV2	.	TRBD2	TGTGCCAGCAGTGTAAAAGCGGGGCCTAAAACCGGGGAGCTGTTTTTT	CASSVKAGPKTGELFF
TRBJ2-7	TRBV11-2	.	.	TGTGCCAGCAGCTTAGAGGTTGTCGGCTCCTACGAGCAGTACTTC	CASSLEVVGSYEQYF
TRBJ1-1	TRBV23-1	.	.	TGCGCCAGCAGTCAATCGGTACAGCTGAACACTGAAGCTTTCTTT	CASSQSVQLNTEAFF
TRBJ2-4	TRBV25-1	.	.	TGTGCCAGCAGTGAATGGGGAGCGGGTAACATTCAGTACTTC	CASSEWGAGNIQYF
TRBJ2-5	TRBV7-9	few	TRBD2	TGTGCCAGCAGAATAGCGGGAGGGCAAGAGACCCAGTACTTC	CASRIAGGQETQYF
TRBJ2-7	TRBV25-1	few	.	TGTGCCAGCAGCCCCCGTCTCGGGTCAGGGGCATCCTACGAGCAGTACTTC	CASSPRLGSGASYEQYF
TRBJ2-7	TRBV6-6	few	TRBD1	TGTGCCAGCACCGACAGGGCCTACGAGCAGTACTTC	CASTDRAYEQYF
TRBJ2-5	TRBV29-1	few	TRBD1	TGCAGCGTTGCAGGACAGGCTCAAGAGACCCAGTACTTC	CSVAGQAQETQYF